The clone carrying this TCR beta chain came up a few times. Antigen specificity is unknown. This CDR3 has 15 amino acids. Looked up from germline, CDR1 is SGHRS and CDR2 is YFSETQ. With V trimmed by 4 bases and J by 1 base, 4 bases remained unmatched. The PCR used 60 Vbeta and 13 Jbeta primers. Clones were read by immunoSEQ multiplex PCR, and TCRdb kept only the in-frame ones, dropping some. The sample carries under 200,000 clones, around 80% recorded once. This specimen comes from a study of cytomegalovirus exposure and HLA in healthy donors. Findings of the study overall: The HLA-A and HLA-B alleles of most subjects were reportedly predicted accurately from TCR beta sequences.

The chain combines TRBV5-1 with TRBJ2-2, with TRBD2 matching 7 bases. The origin of this receptor is a man in his late teens or twenties in good health and CMV-seronegative. The sample comprised PBMCs. The CDR3 DNA reads TGCGCCAGCAGCCAGGGAGGGATGAACACCGGGGAGCTGTTTTTT. Translating it yields CASSQGGMNTGELFF.